This TCR beta chain came from a study of beta chain features in type 1 diabetes. Whole-study findings and limits: Lower insertion and higher deletion counts appeared at VDJ junctions in type 1 diabetes patients. cDNA-based reads could over-represent cells with high TCR expression. Resolution of whether HLA type affects TCRB rearrangement was not achieved here.

Since all of the isolated RNA was reverse transcribed, expressed TCRB transcripts were what got sequenced. Produced via immunoSEQ multiplex PCR; TCRdb's table is partial and in-frame only. Of under 800,000 clones listed, about a sixth were seen once; the top ten hold approximately 0.087%. CDR1 and CDR2 (germline): SGHRS, YFSETQ. The CDR3 covers 15 residues. Between the trimmed V and J ends, which lost 3 bases and 1 base, there was a span of 11 bases. CD4+ cells of the naive, central memory, regulatory and stem cell-like memory types were sorted via CD45RO/CCR7/CD25/CD127/CD95/CD27. This clone was seen more than once but under ten times. The target antigen is unknown.

The chain uses TRBV5-1 and TRBJ2-1, with a weak D call TRBD2 (6 bases). The clonotype comes from a young man in good health. Sequenced: naive CD4+ T cells from blood. The CDR3: CASSSVGRSYNEQFF. For the CDR3, the DNA is TGCGCCAGCAGCTCCGTGGGGAGGTCCTACAATGAGCAGTTCTTC.